This TCR beta chain is drawn from a study of blood T cell repertoires in COVID-19. Study at large: Material from acute and convalescent COVID-19 was sourced from the United States, Italy and Spain. T cells, B-cell-depleted T cells, or PBMCs supplied cDNA or gDNA.

This clone was observed a few times. CDR3 size: 15 residues. V lost 5 bases, J lost 1 base, and 12 bases lay in between. Germline values: CDR1 LGHDT, CDR2 YNNKEL (reference sequence). In the source study's methods: From reference gene primer amplification, estimates of nucleated cell counts were derived. Some clones are missing from TCRdb's copy, which holds only in-frame ones; the method was immunoSEQ multiplex PCR. V, J and clone size reflect that table, while D and trimming were determined from the DNA. The repertoire includes about 240,000 clones, 80% to 85% of them detected once, and over 10% sits in the top ten.

The receptor was isolated from a woman aged 60-70 years with active or convalescent COVID-19. The gene calls are TRBV3-1 (or the pseudogene TRBV3-2) and TRBJ1-3, with D perhaps matching TRBD1 (6 bases). Sequencing used peripheral blood. CDR3 in amino acids: CASSSRGRSGNTIYF. In DNA form, the CDR3 reads TGTGCCAGCAGCTCCAGGGGAAGATCTGGAAACACCATATATTTT.